This T cell receptor (beta chain) was profiled in a study of metastatic and nonmetastatic thyroid tumors. The ends were cut back, 3 bases at V and 14 bases at J, with 14 bases in the middle. This CDR3 has 13 residues. The V gene's germline CDR1 is MNHEY and CDR2 SMNVEV (reference sequence). No patient had received any treatment before thyroid surgery. A few counts support this clone. TCRdb re-called the PCR reads with MiXCR. This table has 30,000 to 35,000 clones, around a third appearing once. The source of this sequence is a female donor with papillary thyroid cancer or a benign thyroid nodule (not recorded which). Some clones in this sample may be carry-over from other donors' samples. The rearrangement joins TRBV27 to TRBJ1-6; D gene ambiguous. Material: tumor tissue. CDR3 DNA: TGTGCCAGCAGTTTTTTATTGGGCTCTACCCTCCACTTT. Protein product: CASSFLLGSTLHF.